This TCR beta chain was found in a study of CD8 T cells in cerebrospinal fluid in Alzheimer's disease. This clonotype is labeled medium-sized based on frequency. This CDR3 is built from 16 residues. The germline gives CDR1 SGHRS, CDR2 YFSETQ. TCRdb reworked the 10x single-cell sequencing reads into one entry per CDR3 protein, no DNA. The listing contains over a thousand distinct CDR3 sequences. The sample comprised cerebrospinal fluid. This chain links TRBV5-1 with TRBJ2-3; no DNA is available, so the TRBD2 call from TCRdb remains unchecked. This TCR was sampled from a human donor in good health. Here the CDR3 reads CASRRRWEGQPDTQYF.